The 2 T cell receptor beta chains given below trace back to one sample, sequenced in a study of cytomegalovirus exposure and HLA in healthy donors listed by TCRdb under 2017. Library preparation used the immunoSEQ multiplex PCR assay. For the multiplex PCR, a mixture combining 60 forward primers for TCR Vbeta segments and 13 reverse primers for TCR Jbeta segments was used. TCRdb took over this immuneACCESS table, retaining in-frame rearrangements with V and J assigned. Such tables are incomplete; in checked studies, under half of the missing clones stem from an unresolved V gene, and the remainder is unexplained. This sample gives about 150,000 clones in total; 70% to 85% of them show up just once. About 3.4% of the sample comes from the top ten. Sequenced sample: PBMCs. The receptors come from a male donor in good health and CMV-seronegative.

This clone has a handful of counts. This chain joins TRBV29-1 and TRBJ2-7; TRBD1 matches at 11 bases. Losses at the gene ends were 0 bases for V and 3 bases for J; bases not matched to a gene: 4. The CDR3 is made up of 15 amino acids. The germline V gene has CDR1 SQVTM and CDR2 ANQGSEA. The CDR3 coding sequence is TGCAGCGTTGAAGATGGGACAGGGGGTTACTACGAGCAGTACTTC. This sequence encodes CSVEDGTGGYYEQYF.

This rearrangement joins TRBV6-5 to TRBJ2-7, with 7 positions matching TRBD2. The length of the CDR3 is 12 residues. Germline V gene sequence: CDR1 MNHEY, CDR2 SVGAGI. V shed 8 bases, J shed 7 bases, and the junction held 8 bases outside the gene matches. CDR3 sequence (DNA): TGTGCCAGCCGGGGGATCGGGAGGGAGCAGTACTTC. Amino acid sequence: CASRGIGREQYF.